Below are 18 T cell receptor beta chains sequenced from a single sample in a study of T cells after yellow fever vaccination. TCRdb redid the calling of the 5' RACE reads with MiXCR, one entry per CDR3 protein. The repertoire holds just over 300,000 distinct CDR3 sequences, more than 3% seen once, with about 20% in the top ten. The sample consisted of PBMCs, taken on the day of the yellow fever booster vaccination. Source of these receptors: a man aged 18 to 35 who received the YFV17D yellow fever vaccine.

This chain links TRBV30 with TRBJ2-3; possible D gene TRBD2, 7 bases. This CDR3 has 14 residues. Trimming took off 4 bases at V and 6 bases at J, with 17 bases between the two ends. CDR1 and CDR2 (germline): GTSNPN, SVGIG (reference sequence). DNA for the CDR3: TGTGCCTGGATTCGGGGGGCCCCAGTGGATACGCAGTATTTT. Its protein is CAWIRGAPVDTQYF.

This chain links TRBV3-1 with TRBJ1-2; weak D call: TRBD1 (6 bases). Trimming cost V 1 base and J 6 bases, with 9 bases left between them. Germline CDR1 LGHDT, CDR2 YNNKEL (reference sequence). The CDR3 is 13 residues long. CDR3: CASSQARGNGYTF. In nucleotides, the CDR3 is TGTGCCAGCAGCCAAGCCAGGGGAAATGGCTACACCTTC.

This clonotype came up many times. The chain has TRBV7-9 and TRBJ2-7; tentatively, D is TRBD1 or TRBD2 (5 bases each). The germline V gene has CDR1 SEHNR and CDR2 FQNEAQ (reference sequence). V was clipped by 6 bases and J by 3 bases, with 12 bases between them. The CDR3 sequence is 13 residues long. The CDR3 DNA is TGTGCCAGCAGAGACGAGGGGAGCTACGAGCAGTACTTC. Encoded protein: CASRDEGSYEQYF.

There are many counts of this clonotype. The CDR3 DNA follows: TGTGCCAGTACCAGAGGGACCGGGACAGGGCGGCAAGAGACCCAGTACTTC. It is translated as CASTRGTGTGRQETQYF. The rearrangement joins TRBV19 to TRBJ2-5; 9 positions match TRBD1. CDR3 length: 17 amino acids. Germline values: CDR1 LNHDA, CDR2 SQIVND (reference sequence). Unmatched junction bases numbered 14, after V lost 7 bases and J lost 2 bases.

This clonotype has more than one count but fewer than ten. This chain links TRBV30 with TRBJ2-1; TRBD2 matches at 15 bases. This CDR3 has 14 amino acids. V lost 2 bases and J lost 10; bases outside the gene matches: 3. Germline assignment: CDR1 GTSNPN and CDR2 SVGIG (reference sequence). The CDR3 here is CAWSLGLAGGEQFF. The CDR3 coding sequence is TGTGCCTGGAGTTTGGGACTAGCGGGGGGAGAGCAGTTCTTC.

CDR3 in DNA: TGTGCCAGCAGCCTCGAGAGGACCTCATCTAGCACAGATACGCAGTATTTT. It specifies CASSLERTSSSTDTQYF. The chain has TRBV7-2 and TRBJ2-3; D gene uncertain. Germline V gene sequence: CDR1 SGHTA, CDR2 FQGNSA. This CDR3 spans 17 amino acids. The ends were cut back, 5 bases at V and 0 bases at J, with 18 bases in the middle.

There are a few counts of this clonotype. The chain employs TRBV14 and TRBJ2-1; 7 bases align to TRBD2. J lost 1 base, V lost 0 bases, and 12 bases had no gene match. The CDR3 loop spans 19 amino acids. From germline, CDR1 is SGHDN and CDR2 FVKESK. The DNA of the CDR3 is TGTGCCAGCAGCCAAGATCCCGCTTGGGGGGGAGGTTCCTACAATGAGCAGTTCTTC. Translated: CASSQDPAWGGGSYNEQFF.

This clonotype has just a few counts. This chain connects TRBV19 to TRBJ1-3; 7 nucleotides match TRBD1. The CDR3 is 17 amino acids. Unmatched junction bases numbered 12, after V lost 6 bases and J lost 1 base. Germline V gene data show CDR1 as LNHDA and CDR2 as SQIVND (reference sequence). The CDR3 is CASSVLTGSTSGNTIYF. As DNA, the CDR3 is TGTGCCAGTAGCGTCCTGACAGGGTCTACTTCTGGAAACACCATATATTTT.

In the case of this clonotype: Germline is not matched at one junction end, which may reflect a read error. The gene calls are TRBV12-3 or TRBV12-4 and TRBJ2-5; D gene unclear. The CDR3 covers 12 residues. The CDR3 DNA reads as TGTGCCAGCAGTAACCCTTCAGAGACCCTGTACTTC. This encodes CASSNPSETLYF.

CDR3 sequence: CASSPWLGGLSSYEQYV. CDR3 nucleotide sequence: TGTGCCAGCAGCCCATGGCTGGGGGGCCTAAGCTCCTACGAGCAGTACGTC. This sequence joins TRBV5-5 and TRBJ2-7; D tentatively reads TRBD1 or TRBD2 (6 bases each). Germline V gene sequence: CDR1 SGHKS, CDR2 YYEKEE (reference sequence). The CDR3 contains 17 residues. V was clipped by 4 bases and J by 0 bases, with 20 bases between them.

This clonotype was detected ten times or more. V is TRBV12-3 or TRBV12-4 and J is TRBJ2-2; no definite D call. The CDR3 is 13 amino acids. Trimming took 2 bases from V and 13 from J, leaving 14 bases between them. The CDR3 nucleotides are TGTGCCAGCAGTTTAAATTTTTTTGAACCGCTGTTTTTT. It codes for CASSLNFFEPLFF.

CDR3 DNA sequence: TGCGCCAGCAGCCTCTTCGTGGGGACAGGGGATAAGGGCGATCTTAATGAAAAACTGTTTTTT. Protein sequence: CASSLFVGTGDKGDLNEKLFF. The chain recombines TRBV4-1 with TRBJ1-4, with 10 bases identical to TRBD1. The V gene's germline CDR1 is MGHRA and CDR2 YSYEKL. V gave up 4 bases and J gave up 4 bases; unmatched junction bases: 21. The CDR3 length is 21 residues.

This clonotype occurred many times. The rearrangement uses TRBV6-2 or TRBV6-3 and TRBJ2-6, with D perhaps matching TRBD2 (6 bases). The germline V and J ends were trimmed by 8 bases and 4 bases, with 15 bases remaining between them. Germline CDR1 MNHEY, CDR2 SVGEGT. This CDR3 is 15 amino acids long. CDR3 region: CASEPGGAGANVLTF. The CDR3 DNA sequence: TGTGCCAGCGAGCCTGGAGGGGCCGGGGCCAACGTCCTGACTTTC.

This clonotype was seen only a few times. This chain connects TRBV12-3 or TRBV12-4 to TRBJ2-2, with D possibly TRBD2 on 5 matching bases. Trimming left V 4 bases short and J 3 bases short, with 9 bases between. This CDR3 spans 14 amino acids. In nucleotides, the CDR3 is TGTGCCAGCAGTTCCGGGATTTACACCGGGGAGCTGTTTTTT. Its protein is CASSSGIYTGELFF.

Many counts were recorded for this clonotype. The V and J genes are TRBV4-1 and TRBJ2-1, with D unresolved. The CDR3 is 15 residues long. The germline V and J ends were trimmed by 2 bases and 1 base, with 9 bases remaining between them. Germline CDR1 is MGHRA and CDR2 is YSYEKL. The chain's CDR3 is CASSQLGRSYNEQFF. The CDR3, as DNA: TGCGCCAGCAGCCAACTAGGTCGGTCCTACAATGAGCAGTTCTTC.

This clonotype was counted ten times or more. The rearrangement uses TRBV20-1 and TRBJ2-7, with TRBD2 identical over 7 bases. The CDR3 consists of 12 residues. Trimming took 6 bases from V and 6 from J; bases not matched to a gene: 8. Germline-derived CDR1 and CDR2 are DFQATT and SNEGSKA (reference sequence). CDR3: CSAKRGGGEQYF. CDR3 sequence (DNA): TGCAGTGCGAAGCGGGGAGGTGGCGAGCAGTACTTC.

This sequence joins TRBV4-2 and TRBJ1-1; no definite D call. CDR3 size: 16 residues. The germline V gene encodes CDR1 LGHNA and CDR2 YNFKEQ. V lost 0 bases and J lost 2, with 13 bases in between. CDR3 region: CASSQDSRASNTEAFF. CDR3 coding DNA: TGTGCCAGCAGCCAAGATTCGAGGGCGTCAAACACTGAAGCTTTCTTT.

There are a few counts of this clonotype. The chain joins TRBV19 to TRBJ1-2, with D possibly TRBD1 on 6 matching bases. Germline lookup yields CDR1 LNHDA and CDR2 SQIVND (reference sequence). The CDR3 extends over 15 amino acids. Trimming took 4 bases from V and 0 from J, leaving 12 bases between them. The CDR3 DNA is TGTGCCAGTAGTACCGAGACAGGACCTAACTATGGCTACACCTTC. Translation: CASSTETGPNYGYTF.